Sequencing of this T cell receptor (beta chain) was carried out in a study of T cells in localized non-small cell lung cancer. Study-level points and caveats: Researchers found a median around 50 of the top 100 tumor clones in adjacent lung. Clonality of T cells reached its maximum in uninvolved adjacent lung, surpassing tumor. Greater T cell density in blood accompanied longer overall survival.

Germline assignment: CDR1 SGHAT and CDR2 FQNNGV. The V and J ends lost 7 bases and 6 bases, in that order; junction bases with no gene match: 11. The CDR3 loop spans 14 amino acids. With respect to this clone: Its antigen remains unidentified.

TCRdb's copy holds only in-frame clones and misses some; the assay was immunoSEQ multiplex PCR. The data show 55,000 to 80,000 clones, 80% to 90% seen once. This chain links TRBV11-2 with TRBJ1-1; 7 bases fit TRBD1. This receptor was taken from a female donor older than 55 with stage I lung adenocarcinoma. The starting material was peripheral blood, obtained before any cancer treatment. CDR3 nucleotides: TGTGCCAGCACCCTACAGGGGACAATTTCTGAAGCTTTCTTT. Translation gives CASTLQGTISEAFF.